This passage covers 5 T cell receptor beta chains from one sample sequenced in a study of T cells expressing NK-cell markers. TCRdb reprocessed the 5' RACE reads; each CDR3 protein has one entry and no DNA is given. The table for this sample gives about 21,000 distinct CDR3 sequences. The sequenced sample was blood T cells: a sorted CD56 or NKG2C T cell subset, CD4+ or CD8+ T cells, or bulk PBMC T cells (not recorded which). Receptors originate from a man aged 18 to 69 in good health.

The J gene is TRBJ2-7, the V gene TRBV2. CDR1 SNHLY and CDR2 FYNNEI come from the germline V gene. The CDR3 loop spans 15 amino acids. CDR3 amino acids: CASSAMVASSYEQYF.

This rearrangement joins TRBV20-1 to TRBJ2-2; without DNA, the TCRdb call of TRBD1 cannot be checked. The CDR3 sequence is 13 residues long. Germline-derived CDR1 and CDR2 are DFQATT and SNEGSKA (reference sequence). The chain's CDR3 is CSAYDRATGELFF.

The chain has TRBV3-1 and TRBJ2-1; TCRdb picks TRBD1, but there is no DNA to check that call. The CDR3 is made up of 18 amino acids. Per germline, CDR1 LGHDT and CDR2 YNNKEL (reference sequence). This chain's CDR3 is CASSQEFPGTGVVNEQFF.

This chain links TRBV27 with TRBJ1-2; TCRdb returns TRBD1, unconfirmable since there is no DNA. The CDR3 has 19 amino acids. Germline V lookup: CDR1 MNHEY, CDR2 SMNVEV (reference sequence). CDR3 protein: CASSLSSRQGARAGYGYTF.

The chain is built from TRBV20-1 and TRBJ2-3; TCRdb's D call of TRBD2 is untestable without DNA. This CDR3 is built from 14 residues. Germline CDR1 reads DFQATT; CDR2 reads SNEGSKA (reference sequence). The CDR3 loop reads CSTHGTSGTDTQYF.